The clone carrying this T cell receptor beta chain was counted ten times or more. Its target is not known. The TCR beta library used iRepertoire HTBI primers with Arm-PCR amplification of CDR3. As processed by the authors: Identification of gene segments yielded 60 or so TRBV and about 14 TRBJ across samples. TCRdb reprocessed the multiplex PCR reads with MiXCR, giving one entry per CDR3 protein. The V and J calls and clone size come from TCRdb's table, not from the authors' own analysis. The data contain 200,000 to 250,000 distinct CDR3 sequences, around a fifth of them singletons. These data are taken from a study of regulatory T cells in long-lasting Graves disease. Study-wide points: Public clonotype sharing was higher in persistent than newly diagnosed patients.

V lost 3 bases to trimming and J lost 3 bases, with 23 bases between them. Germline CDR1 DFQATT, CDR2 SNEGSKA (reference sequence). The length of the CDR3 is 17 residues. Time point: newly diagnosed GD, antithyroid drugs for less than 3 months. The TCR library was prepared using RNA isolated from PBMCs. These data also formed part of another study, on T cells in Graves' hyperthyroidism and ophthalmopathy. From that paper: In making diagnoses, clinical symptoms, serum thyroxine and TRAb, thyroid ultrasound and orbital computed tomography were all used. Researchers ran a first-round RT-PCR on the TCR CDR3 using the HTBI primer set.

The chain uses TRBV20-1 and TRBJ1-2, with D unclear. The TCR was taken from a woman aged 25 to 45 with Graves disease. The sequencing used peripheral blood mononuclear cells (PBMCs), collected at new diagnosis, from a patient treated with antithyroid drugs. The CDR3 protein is CSASEPDREVGDYGYTF. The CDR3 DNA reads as TGCAGTGCTAGCGAGCCCGACCGGGAGGTTGGGGACTATGGCTACACCTTC.